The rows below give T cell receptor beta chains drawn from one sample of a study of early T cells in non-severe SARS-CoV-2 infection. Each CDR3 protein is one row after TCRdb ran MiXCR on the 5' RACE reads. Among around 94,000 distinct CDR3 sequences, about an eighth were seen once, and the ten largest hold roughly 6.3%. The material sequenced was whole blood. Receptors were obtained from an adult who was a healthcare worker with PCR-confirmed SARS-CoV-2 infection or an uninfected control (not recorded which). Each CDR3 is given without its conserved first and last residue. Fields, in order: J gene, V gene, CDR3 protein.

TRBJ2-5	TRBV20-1	SARPSGGEGARETQY
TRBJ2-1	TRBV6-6	ASSYVRPLFDEQF
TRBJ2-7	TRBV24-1	ATSDYRFPYEQY
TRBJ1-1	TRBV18	ASSPNRDRATEAF
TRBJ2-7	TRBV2	ASRKDYEQY
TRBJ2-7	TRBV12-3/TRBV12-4	ASSKHPGGIYEQY
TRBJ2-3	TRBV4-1	ASSRGLAGVQTDTQY
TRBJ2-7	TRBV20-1	SARLAGSYEQY
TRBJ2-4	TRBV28	ASSLSFGTGDDIQY
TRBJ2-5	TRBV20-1	SAPRPGTPQETQY
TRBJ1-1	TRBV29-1	SKGGGEGTEAF
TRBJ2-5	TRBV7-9	ASSFGTSGSFKETQY
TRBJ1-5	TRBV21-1	ASSKVKWDRGRRSSNQPQH
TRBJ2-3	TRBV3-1	ASSQPRGEGYTDTQY
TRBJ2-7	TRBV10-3	AIRGLAGVGEQY
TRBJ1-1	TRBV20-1	SAREQGEGEAF
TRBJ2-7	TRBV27	ASSPGQGLGEQY
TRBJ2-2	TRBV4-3	ASSQEARGTGELF
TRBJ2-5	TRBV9	ASSVGLEQETQY
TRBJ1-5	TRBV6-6	ASSLRTSNQPQH
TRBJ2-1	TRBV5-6	ASSLAVGYNEQF
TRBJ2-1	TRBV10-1	ASSESRGNKYEQF
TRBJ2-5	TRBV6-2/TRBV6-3	ASSPKAEETQY
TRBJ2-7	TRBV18	ASSPGGTSYEQY
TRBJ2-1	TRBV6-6	ASSPGLAGYEQF
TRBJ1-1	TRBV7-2	ASSSQGTRTEAF
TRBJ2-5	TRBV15	ATSSSGREETQY
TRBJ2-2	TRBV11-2	ASSLLTGGTGELF
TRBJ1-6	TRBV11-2	ASSLTGRGNSPLH
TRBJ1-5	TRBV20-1	SAQTGNYGQH
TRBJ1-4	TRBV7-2	ASSLDRAANEKLF
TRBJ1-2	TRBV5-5	ASSRPPTHGYT
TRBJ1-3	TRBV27	ASRGQRSGNTIY
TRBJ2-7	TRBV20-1	SAETGGGHEQY
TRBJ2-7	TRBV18	ASSPPGVYEQY